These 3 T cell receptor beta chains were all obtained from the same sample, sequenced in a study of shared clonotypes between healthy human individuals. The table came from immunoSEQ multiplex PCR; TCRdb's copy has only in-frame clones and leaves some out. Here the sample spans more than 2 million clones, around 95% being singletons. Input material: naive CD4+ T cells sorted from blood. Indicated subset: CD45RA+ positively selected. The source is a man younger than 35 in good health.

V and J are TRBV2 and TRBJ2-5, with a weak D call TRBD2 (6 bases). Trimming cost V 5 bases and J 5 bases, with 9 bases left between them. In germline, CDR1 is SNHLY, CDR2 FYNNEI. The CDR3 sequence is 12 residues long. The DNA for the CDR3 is TGTGCCAGCAGTTCAGGGAGGGAGACCCAGTACTTC. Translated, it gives CASSSGRETQYF.

The CDR3 region is CASSAGTMVGEQYF. In nucleotides, the CDR3 is TGTGCCAGCAGCGCCGGGACTATGGTTGGCGAGCAGTACTTC. The chain has TRBV6-5 and TRBJ2-7, with 7 bases lining up with TRBD2. CDR1 and CDR2 (germline): MNHEY, SVGAGI. CDR3 length: 14 amino acids. The J segment lost 6 bases and the V segment lost 6 bases, leaving 11 bases of the junction unmatched.

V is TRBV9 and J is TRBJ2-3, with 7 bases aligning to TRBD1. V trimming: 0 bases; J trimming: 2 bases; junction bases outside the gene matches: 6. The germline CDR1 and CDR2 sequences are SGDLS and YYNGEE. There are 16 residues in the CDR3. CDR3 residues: CASSVGAGGSTDTQYF. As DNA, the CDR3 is TGTGCCAGCAGCGTAGGGGCAGGGGGTTCCACAGATACGCAGTATTTT.